The 20 T cell receptor beta chains listed next were all sequenced from one sample in a study of shared T cell receptors in the human thymus. Sequencing used immunoSEQ multiplex PCR; TCRdb keeps in-frame clones, though not all of them. There are approximately 730,000 clones in the sample; 70% to 90% occur only once, and approximately 0.01% lies in the top ten. This same sample was also part of a study on human thymus T cells.

The sequencing sample was made of thymocytes. Source of these receptors: a girl under three years old with a congenital heart defect.

The gene calls are TRBV2 and TRBJ2-1; 7 bases match TRBD1. V shed 4 bases, J shed 0 bases, and the junction held 3 bases outside the gene matches. Germline-derived CDR1 and CDR2 are SNHLY and FYNNEI. CDR3 length: 15 amino acids. This CDR3 reads CASSGRGSSYNEQFF. The CDR3 DNA reads TGTGCCAGCAGTGGCAGGGGGAGCTCCTACAATGAGCAGTTCTTC.

The V gene is TRBV9, the J gene TRBJ2-7; TRBD2 matches 9 bases. V trimming: 2 bases; J trimming: 0 bases; junction bases outside the gene matches: 3. Germline V gene sequence: CDR1 SGDLS, CDR2 YYNGEE. This CDR3 comprises 15 residues. The CDR3 protein is CASSVSSGASYEQYF. The CDR3 region has the DNA TGTGCCAGCAGCGTCTCTAGCGGGGCCTCCTACGAGCAGTACTTC.

The genes are TRBV10-3 and TRBJ2-7; TRBD1 agrees at 9 bases. Trimming took 5 bases from V and 5 from J; bases not matched to a gene: 4. Germline CDR1 reads ENHRY; CDR2 reads SYGVKD. The CDR3 spans 13 residues. The DNA for the CDR3 is TGTGCCATCAGTTTACAGGGGGCCCACGAGCAGTACTTC. Translating it yields CAISLQGAHEQYF.

The chain has TRBV25-1 and TRBJ2-3, with TRBD1 matching 8 bases. The V segment lost 8 bases and the J segment 0 bases; nucleotides outside the gene matches: 10. CDR1 and CDR2 (germline): MGHDK, SYGVNS. The CDR3 runs to 16 residues. In nucleotides, the CDR3 is TGTGCCAGCTCCTCTCTGGACAGGGACAGCACAGATACGCAGTATTTT. It translates to CASSSLDRDSTDTQYF.

The chain joins TRBV5-1 to TRBJ1-6, with TRBD1 as a possible D gene (6 bases). CDR3 length: 19 residues. V lost 1 base and J 2 bases, leaving 19 bases between the germline ends. Germline CDR1 reads SGHRS; CDR2 reads YFSETQ. Here the CDR3 reads CASSLLARTGKTYNSPLHF. CDR3 coding DNA: TGCGCCAGCAGCTTGTTAGCGCGAACAGGGAAAACCTATAATTCACCCCTCCACTTT.

The CDR3: CASSLNGQSPTF. The CDR3 bases are TGTGCCAGCAGCTTGAACGGACAAAGCCCCACCTTC. This chain uses TRBV7-2 with TRBJ1-2; possibly TRBD1 for D (5 bases). This CDR3 is built from 12 residues. Germline CDR1 reads SGHTA; CDR2 reads FQGNSA. The ends were cut back, 3 bases at V and 13 bases at J, with 15 bases in the middle.

J is TRBJ2-7 and V is TRBV18; possible D gene TRBD2, 5 bases. Trimming pared 3 bases from V and 1 base from J, leaving 22 bases between. This CDR3 region has 18 residues. CDR1 and CDR2 from the germline V gene are KGHSH and LQKENI. This chain's CDR3 is CASSPTRPSARVSYEQYF. CDR3 DNA: TGTGCCAGCTCACCCACGCGCCCATCAGCGCGGGTTTCCTACGAGCAGTACTTC.

This clone was seen once. The rearrangement uses TRBV25-1 and TRBJ2-7; D is uncertain. CDR3 length: 13 residues. CDR1 is MGHDK, CDR2 SYGVNS, per germline. V lost 4 bases and J 4 bases, leaving 11 bases between the germline ends. CDR3 coding DNA: TGTGCCAGCAGTGCCCCACTACGGTACGAGCAGTACTTC. This codes for CASSAPLRYEQYF.

The genes are TRBV10-3 and TRBJ1-6; no reliable D call. The germline V and J ends were trimmed by 2 bases and 4 bases, with 15 bases remaining between them. This CDR3 has 17 amino acids. The germline CDR1 and CDR2 sequences are ENHRY and SYGVKD. The CDR3 spells CAISELEGIVYNSPLHF. The CDR3 region has the DNA TGTGCCATCAGTGAGCTGGAGGGAATAGTTTATAATTCACCCCTCCACTTT.

This chain connects TRBV7-9 to TRBJ2-2, with a possible D match to TRBD2 (6 bases). Trimming removed 7 bases at V and 8 bases at J, with 20 bases between. Germline V lookup: CDR1 SEHNR, CDR2 FQNEAQ (reference sequence). The CDR3 runs to 15 residues. CDR3 nucleotide sequence: TGTGCCAGCATCCCTACTAGCCCCTTGGTGGGGGAGCTGTTTTTT. Translating gives CASIPTSPLVGELFF.

The CDR3 is CASSHAWPEAFF. CDR3 nucleotides: TGTGCCAGTAGTCACGCCTGGCCTGAAGCTTTCTTT. J is TRBJ1-1 and V is TRBV19; no firm D call. Deletions cut 5 bases from V and 6 bases from J, with 10 bases between. CDR1 and CDR2 from the germline V gene are LNHDA and SQIVND (reference sequence). CDR3 size: 12 residues.

The chain links TRBV14 to TRBJ1-2; TRBD1 aligns across 8 bases. Germline V gene data show CDR1 as SGHDN and CDR2 as FVKESK. The CDR3 runs to 14 residues. The V segment lost 4 bases and the J segment 6 bases; nucleotides outside the gene matches: 7. The CDR3 nucleotides are TGTGCCAGCAGCCTCGGACAGGGTGGTGATGGCTACACCTTC. Amino acid sequence: CASSLGQGGDGYTF.

The chain carries TRBV19 and TRBJ1-2, with TRBD1 identical over 9 bases. Germline lookup yields CDR1 LNHDA and CDR2 SQIVND (reference sequence). The CDR3 covers 15 residues. V shed 6 bases, J shed 5 bases, and the junction held 10 bases outside the gene matches. The CDR3 coding sequence is TGTGCCAGTAGGCCCCGGGACAGGGCCCCTTATGGCTACACCTTC. It codes for CASRPRDRAPYGYTF.

The rearrangement joins TRBV27 to TRBJ1-5, with D perhaps TRBD1 (6 bases). The V gene's germline CDR1 is MNHEY and CDR2 SMNVEV (reference sequence). The length of the CDR3 is 15 residues. The V and J ends lost 5 bases and 4 bases respectively, with 15 bases between them. CDR3 region: CASSRGAQGNQPQHF. The CDR3, as DNA: TGTGCCAGCAGTCGGGGGGCGCAGGGGAATCAGCCCCAGCATTTT.

The V call is TRBV18, the J call TRBJ1-1; a possible D gene is TRBD1 (5 bases). Trimming left V 1 base short and J 4 bases short, with 19 bases between. In germline, CDR1 is KGHSH, CDR2 LQKENI. The CDR3 contains 17 residues. This CDR3 reads CASSPQGTYPLATEAFF. The CDR3 DNA reads TGTGCCAGCTCACCACAGGGGACTTATCCTTTAGCCACTGAAGCTTTCTTT.

The V and J genes are TRBV30 and TRBJ1-5; D uncertain. Germline-derived CDR1 and CDR2 are GTSNPN and SVGIG (reference sequence). CDR3 length equals 13 residues. The V end was cut by 0 bases, the J end by 2 bases, with 5 bases between. The CDR3 coding sequence is TGTGCCTGGAGTGTTTCGGGCAATCAGCCCCAGCATTTT. It is translated as CAWSVSGNQPQHF.

The chain uses TRBV28 and TRBJ1-2, with TRBD1 matching 7 bases. Germline CDR1 is MDHEN and CDR2 is SYDVKM. The CDR3 loop spans 11 amino acids. V lost 9 bases to trimming and J lost 5 bases; unmatched junction nucleotides: 3. The CDR3 nucleotides read TGTGCCAGTAGGGGGCTTTATGGCTACACCTTC. The encoded protein is CASRGLYGYTF.

The chain uses TRBV10-3 and TRBJ2-3; D gene unclear. This CDR3 is 17 amino acids long. Trimming cost V 1 base and J 0 bases, with 14 bases left between them. CDR1 is ENHRY and CDR2 is SYGVKD in the germline V gene. The CDR3 bases are TGTGCCATCAGTGAGTGCCCCCCTCGAACTAGCACAGATACGCAGTATTTT. Amino acid sequence: CAISECPPRTSTDTQYF.

This clone was found once. The chain carries TRBV6-6 and TRBJ1-2, with D uncertain. CDR1 and CDR2 from the germline V gene are MNHNY and SVGAGI (reference sequence). This CDR3 is built from 14 residues. V was pared by 2 bases and J by 3 bases, with 10 bases between. The CDR3 loop reads CASSYDRTYYGYTF. DNA of the CDR3: TGTGCCAGCAGTTACGACCGGACTTACTATGGCTACACCTTC.

The chain links TRBV4-1 to TRBJ2-5; D gene uncertain. The end of the DNA aligns better with TRBJ2-7, so the J call may be wrong. The CDR3 runs to 14 residues. Germline CDR1 and CDR2: MGHRA and YSYEKL. The CDR3 DNA sequence: TGCGCCAGCAGCCAAGATCCGCATCCCTACGAGCAGTACTTC. This encodes CASSQDPHPYEQYF.